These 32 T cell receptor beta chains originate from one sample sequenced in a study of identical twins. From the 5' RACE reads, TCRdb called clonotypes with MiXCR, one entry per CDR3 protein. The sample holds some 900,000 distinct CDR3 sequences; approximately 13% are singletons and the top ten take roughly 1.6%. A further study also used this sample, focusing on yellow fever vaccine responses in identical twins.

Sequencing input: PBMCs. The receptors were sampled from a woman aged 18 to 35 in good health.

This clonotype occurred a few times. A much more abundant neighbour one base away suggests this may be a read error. The DNA of the CDR3 is TGCAGTGCTAGGACAGGGGAAGGCTACACCTTC. The encoded protein is CSARTGEGYTF. This sequence joins TRBV20-1 and TRBJ1-2, with 8 nucleotides matching TRBD1. V trimming: 3 bases; J trimming: 8 bases; junction bases outside the gene matches: 2. This CDR3 has 11 amino acids. Germline loops: CDR1 DFQATT, CDR2 SNEGSKA (reference sequence).

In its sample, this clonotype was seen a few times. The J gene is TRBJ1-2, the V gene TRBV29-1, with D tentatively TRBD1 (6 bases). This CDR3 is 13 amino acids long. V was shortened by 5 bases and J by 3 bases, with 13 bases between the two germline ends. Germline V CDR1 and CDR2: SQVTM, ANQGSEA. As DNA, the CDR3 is TGCAGCGTTACCAGGGGAGAGTACTATGGCTACACCTTC. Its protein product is CSVTRGEYYGYTF.

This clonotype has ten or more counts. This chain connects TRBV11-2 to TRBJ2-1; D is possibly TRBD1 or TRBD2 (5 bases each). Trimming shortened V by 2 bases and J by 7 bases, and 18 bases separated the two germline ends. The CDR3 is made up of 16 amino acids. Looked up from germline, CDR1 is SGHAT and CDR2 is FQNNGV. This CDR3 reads CASSLRLAGRGNEQFF. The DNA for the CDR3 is TGTGCCAGCAGCTTACGGCTAGCAGGGAGAGGGAATGAGCAGTTCTTC. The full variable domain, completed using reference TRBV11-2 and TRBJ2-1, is EAGVAQSPRYKIIEKRQSVAFWCNPISGHATLYWYQQILGQGPKLLIQFQNNGVVDDSQLPKDRFSAERLKGVDSTLKIQPAKLEDSAVYLCASSLRLAGRGNEQFFGPGTRLTVL.

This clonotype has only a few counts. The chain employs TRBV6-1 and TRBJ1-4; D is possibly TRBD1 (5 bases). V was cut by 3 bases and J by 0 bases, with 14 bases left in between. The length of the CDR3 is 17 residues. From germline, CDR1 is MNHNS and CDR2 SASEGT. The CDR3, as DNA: TGTGCCAGCAGTGACAGGGAGAGGTCCGCAACTAATGAAAAACTGTTTTTT. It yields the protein CASSDRERSATNEKLFF.

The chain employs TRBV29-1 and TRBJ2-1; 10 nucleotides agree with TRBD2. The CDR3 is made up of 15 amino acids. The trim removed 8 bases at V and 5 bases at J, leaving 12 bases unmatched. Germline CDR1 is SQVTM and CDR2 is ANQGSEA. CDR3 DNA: TGCAGCCTGAATACGAGGACTAGCGGCCACAATGAGCAGTTCTTC. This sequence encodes CSLNTRTSGHNEQFF.

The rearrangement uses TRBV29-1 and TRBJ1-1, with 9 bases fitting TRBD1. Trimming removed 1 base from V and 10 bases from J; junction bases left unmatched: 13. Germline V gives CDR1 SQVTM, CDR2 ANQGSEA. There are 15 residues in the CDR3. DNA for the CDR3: TGCAGCGTTGAAGTGTCTCAGAAACAGGGGGCGGGAGCTTTCTTT. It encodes CSVEVSQKQGAGAFF.

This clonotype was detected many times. CDR3 coding DNA: TGCGCCAGCAGCTTGGATTTGCGGTCTGAAGCTTTCTTT. Translated, it gives CASSLDLRSEAFF. The V and J genes are TRBV5-1 and TRBJ1-1; D is unclear. The CDR3 runs 13 residues. CDR1 SGHRS and CDR2 YFSETQ come from the germline V gene. V lost 0 bases to trimming and J lost 6 bases, with 9 bases between them.

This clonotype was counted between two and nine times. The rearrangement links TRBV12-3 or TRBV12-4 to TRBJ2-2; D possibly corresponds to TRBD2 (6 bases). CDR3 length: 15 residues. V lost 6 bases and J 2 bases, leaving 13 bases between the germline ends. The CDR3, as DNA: TGTGCCAGCAGCCGGGGGACCGAAAACACCGGGGAGCTGTTTTTT. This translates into CASSRGTENTGELFF.

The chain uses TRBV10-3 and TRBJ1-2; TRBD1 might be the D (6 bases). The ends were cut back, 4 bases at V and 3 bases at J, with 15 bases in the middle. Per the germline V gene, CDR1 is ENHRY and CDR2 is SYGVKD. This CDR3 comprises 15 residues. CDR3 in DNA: TGTGCCATCAGTGTTGAGGACAGACAGCACTATGGCTACACCTTC. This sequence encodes CAISVEDRQHYGYTF.

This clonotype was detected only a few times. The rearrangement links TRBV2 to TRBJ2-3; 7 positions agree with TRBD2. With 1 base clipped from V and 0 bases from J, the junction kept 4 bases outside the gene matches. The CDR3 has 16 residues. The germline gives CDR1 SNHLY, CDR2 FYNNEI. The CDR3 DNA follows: TGTGCCAGCAGTGAAGGGCTAGCGGCTAGCACAGATACGCAGTATTTT. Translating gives CASSEGLAASTDTQYF.

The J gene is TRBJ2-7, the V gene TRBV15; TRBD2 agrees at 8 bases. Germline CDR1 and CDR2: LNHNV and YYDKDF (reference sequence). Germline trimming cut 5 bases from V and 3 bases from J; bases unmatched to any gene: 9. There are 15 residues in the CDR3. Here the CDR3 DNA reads TGTGCCACCAGCGTCCGGAGCGGGAGCGTCTACGAGCAGTACTTC. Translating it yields CATSVRSGSVYEQYF.

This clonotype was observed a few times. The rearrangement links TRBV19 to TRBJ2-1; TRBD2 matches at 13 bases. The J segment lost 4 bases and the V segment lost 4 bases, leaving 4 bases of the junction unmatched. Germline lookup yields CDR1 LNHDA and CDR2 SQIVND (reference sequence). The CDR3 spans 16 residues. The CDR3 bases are TGTGCCAGTAGTAAACTAGCGGGAGGGGCATACAATGAGCAGTTCTTC. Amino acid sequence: CASSKLAGGAYNEQFF.

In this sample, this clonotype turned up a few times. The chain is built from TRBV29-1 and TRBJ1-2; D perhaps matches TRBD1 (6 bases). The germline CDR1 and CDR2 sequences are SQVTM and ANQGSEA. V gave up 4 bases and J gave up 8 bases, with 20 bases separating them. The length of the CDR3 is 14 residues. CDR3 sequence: CSVVGGSGVVGYTF. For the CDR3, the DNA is TGCAGCGTTGTTGGGGGCAGCGGTGTAGTCGGCTACACCTTC.

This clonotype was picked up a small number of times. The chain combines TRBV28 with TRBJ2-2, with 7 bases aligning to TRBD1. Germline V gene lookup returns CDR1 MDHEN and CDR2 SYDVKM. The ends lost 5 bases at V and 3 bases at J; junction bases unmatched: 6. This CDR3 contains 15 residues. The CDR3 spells CASSIRDRDTGELFF. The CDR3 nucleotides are TGTGCCAGCAGTATAAGGGACAGAGACACCGGGGAGCTGTTTTTT. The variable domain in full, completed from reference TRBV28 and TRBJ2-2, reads DVKVTQSSRYLVKRTGEKVFLECVQDMDHENMFWYRQDPGLGLRLIYFSYDVKMKEKGDIPEGYSVSREKKERFSLILESASTNQTSMYLCASSIRDRDTGELFFGEGSRLTVL.

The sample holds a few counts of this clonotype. The CDR3 nucleotides are TGCAGTGCCATTGCTCTGCATGACCTTTTCACAGATACGCAGTATTTT. This gives the protein CSAIALHDLFTDTQYF. The chain links TRBV20-1 to TRBJ2-3; D remains unclear. V lost 6 bases, J lost 2 bases, and 21 bases lay in between. The CDR3 sequence is 16 residues long. Per the germline V gene, CDR1 is DFQATT and CDR2 is SNEGSKA (reference sequence).

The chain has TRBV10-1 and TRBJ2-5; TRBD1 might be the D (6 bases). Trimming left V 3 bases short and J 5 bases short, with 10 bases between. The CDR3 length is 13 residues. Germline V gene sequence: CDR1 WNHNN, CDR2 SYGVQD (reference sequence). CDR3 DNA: TGCGCCAGCAGTGACAGGGGTTCCGAGACCCAGTACTTC. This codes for CASSDRGSETQYF.

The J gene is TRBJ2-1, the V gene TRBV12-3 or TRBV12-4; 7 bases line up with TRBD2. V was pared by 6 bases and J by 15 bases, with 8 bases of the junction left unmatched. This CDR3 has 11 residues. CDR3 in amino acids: CASSIGRRAFF. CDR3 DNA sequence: TGTGCCAGCAGCATCGGGAGGAGGGCGTTCTTC.

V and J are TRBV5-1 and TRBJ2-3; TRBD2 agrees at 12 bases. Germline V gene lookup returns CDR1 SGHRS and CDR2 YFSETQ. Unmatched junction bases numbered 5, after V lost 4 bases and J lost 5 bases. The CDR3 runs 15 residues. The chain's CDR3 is CASSTRLAGVDTQYF. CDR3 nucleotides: TGCGCCAGCAGCACCCGACTAGCGGGAGTAGATACGCAGTATTTT. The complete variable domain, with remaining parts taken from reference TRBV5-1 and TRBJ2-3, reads KAGVTQTPRYLIKTRGQQVTLSCSPISGHRSVSWYQQTPGQGLQFLFEYFSETQRNKGNFPGRFSGRQFSNSRSEMNVSTLELGDSALYLCASSTRLAGVDTQYFGPGTRLTVL.

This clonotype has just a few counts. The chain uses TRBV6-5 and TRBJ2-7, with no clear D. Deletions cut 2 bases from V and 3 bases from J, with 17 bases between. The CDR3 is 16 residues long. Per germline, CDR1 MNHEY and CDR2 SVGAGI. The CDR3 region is CASSYDKGNPYYEQYV. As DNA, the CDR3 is TGTGCCAGCAGTTACGATAAAGGGAATCCCTACTACGAGCAGTACGTC.

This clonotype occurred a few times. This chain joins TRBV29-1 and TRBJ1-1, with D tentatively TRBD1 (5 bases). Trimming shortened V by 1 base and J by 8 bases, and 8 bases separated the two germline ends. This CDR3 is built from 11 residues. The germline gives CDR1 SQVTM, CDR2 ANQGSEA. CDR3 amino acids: CSVEARQEAFF. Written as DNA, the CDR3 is TGCAGCGTTGAAGCGCGACAGGAAGCTTTCTTT.

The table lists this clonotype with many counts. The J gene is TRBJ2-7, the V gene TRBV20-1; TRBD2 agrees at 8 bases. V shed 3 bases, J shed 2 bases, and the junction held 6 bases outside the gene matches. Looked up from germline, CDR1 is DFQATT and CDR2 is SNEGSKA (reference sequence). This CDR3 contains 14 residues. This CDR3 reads CSASATSGPYEQYF. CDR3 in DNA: TGCAGTGCTAGCGCCACTAGCGGACCCTACGAGCAGTACTTC.

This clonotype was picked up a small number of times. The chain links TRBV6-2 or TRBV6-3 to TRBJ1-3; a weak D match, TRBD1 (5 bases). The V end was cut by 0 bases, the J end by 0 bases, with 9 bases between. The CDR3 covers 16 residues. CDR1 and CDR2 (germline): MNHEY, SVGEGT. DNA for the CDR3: TGTGCCAGCAGTTACTCCCCGACAGACTCTGGAAACACCATATATTTT. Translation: CASSYSPTDSGNTIYF.

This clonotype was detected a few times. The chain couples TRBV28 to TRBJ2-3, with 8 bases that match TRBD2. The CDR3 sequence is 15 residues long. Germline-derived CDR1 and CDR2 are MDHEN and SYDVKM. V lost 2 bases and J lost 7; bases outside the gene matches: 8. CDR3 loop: CASSLGRASGYTQYF. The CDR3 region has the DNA TGTGCCAGCAGTTTAGGGCGGGCTAGCGGGTATACGCAGTATTTT.

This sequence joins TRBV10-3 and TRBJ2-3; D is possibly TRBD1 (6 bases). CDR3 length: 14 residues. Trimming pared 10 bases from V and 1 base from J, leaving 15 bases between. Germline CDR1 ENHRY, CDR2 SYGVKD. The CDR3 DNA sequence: TGTGCCACCAGGGGCCAGGGGCGCACAGATACGCAGTATTTT. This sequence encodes CATRGQGRTDTQYF.

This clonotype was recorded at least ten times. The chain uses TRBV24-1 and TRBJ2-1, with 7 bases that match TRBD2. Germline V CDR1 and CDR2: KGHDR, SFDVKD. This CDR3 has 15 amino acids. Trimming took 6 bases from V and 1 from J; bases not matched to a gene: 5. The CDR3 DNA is TGTGCCACCAGTAGCCTAGCGGCATCCTACAATGAGCAGTTCTTC. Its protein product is CATSSLAASYNEQFF.

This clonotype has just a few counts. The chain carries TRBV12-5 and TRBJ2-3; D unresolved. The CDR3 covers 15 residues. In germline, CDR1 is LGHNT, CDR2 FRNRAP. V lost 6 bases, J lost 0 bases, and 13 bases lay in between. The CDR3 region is CASGPQFPSTDTQYF. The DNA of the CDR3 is TGTGCTAGTGGACCACAGTTCCCTAGCACAGATACGCAGTATTTT.

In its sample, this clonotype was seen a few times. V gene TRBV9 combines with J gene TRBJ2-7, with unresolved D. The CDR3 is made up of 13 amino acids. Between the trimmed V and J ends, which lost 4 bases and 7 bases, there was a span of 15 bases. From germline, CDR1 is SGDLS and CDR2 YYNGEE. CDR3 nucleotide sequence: TGTGCCAGCAGCATAAACCAAGGGCGAGAGCAGTACTTC. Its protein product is CASSINQGREQYF. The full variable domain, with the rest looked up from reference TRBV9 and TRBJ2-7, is DSGVTQTPKHLITATGQRVTLRCSPRSGDLSVYWYQQSLDQGLQFLIQYYNGEERAKGNILERFSAQQFPDLHSELNLSSLELGDSALYFCASSINQGREQYFGPGTRLTVT.

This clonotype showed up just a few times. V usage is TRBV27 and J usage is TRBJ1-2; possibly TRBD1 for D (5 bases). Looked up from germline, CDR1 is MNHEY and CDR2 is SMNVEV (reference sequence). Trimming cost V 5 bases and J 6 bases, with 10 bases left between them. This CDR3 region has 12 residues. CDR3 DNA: TGTGCCAGCAGTGGAAGGGGAAATGGCTACACCTTC. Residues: CASSGRGNGYTF.

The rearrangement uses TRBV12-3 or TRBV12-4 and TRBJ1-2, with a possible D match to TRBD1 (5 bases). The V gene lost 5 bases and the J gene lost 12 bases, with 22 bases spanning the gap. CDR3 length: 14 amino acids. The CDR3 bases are TGTGCCAGCAGTCTCACCGGGACCCTACCTGGGAACACCTTC. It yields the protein CASSLTGTLPGNTF.

The CDR3 DNA follows: TGCAGCGTTACCGGGACTAGCGGGAGCCGGTATGAGCAGTTCTTC. This translates into CSVTGTSGSRYEQFF. The rearrangement uses TRBV29-1 and TRBJ2-1, with 14 bases lining up with TRBD2. V was clipped by 5 bases and J by 8 bases; unmatched bases: 8. Germline-derived CDR1 and CDR2 are SQVTM and ANQGSEA. This CDR3 region has 15 residues.

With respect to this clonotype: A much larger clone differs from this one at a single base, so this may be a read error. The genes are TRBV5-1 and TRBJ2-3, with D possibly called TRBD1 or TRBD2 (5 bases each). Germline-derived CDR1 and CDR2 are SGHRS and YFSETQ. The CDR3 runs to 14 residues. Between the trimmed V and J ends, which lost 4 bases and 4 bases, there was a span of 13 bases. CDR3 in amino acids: CASSEGRFSDTQYF. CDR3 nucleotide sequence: TGCGCCAGCAGCGAGGGGCGTTTCTCAGATACGCAGTATTTT.

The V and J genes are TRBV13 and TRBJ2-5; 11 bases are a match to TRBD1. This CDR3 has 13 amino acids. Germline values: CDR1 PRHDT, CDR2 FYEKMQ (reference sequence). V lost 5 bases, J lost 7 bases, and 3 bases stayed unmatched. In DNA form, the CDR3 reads TGTGCCAGCAGCATGGGGACAGGGGGGACCCAGTACTTC. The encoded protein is CASSMGTGGTQYF. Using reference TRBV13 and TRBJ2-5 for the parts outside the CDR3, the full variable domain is AAGVIQSPRHLIKEKRETATLKCYPIPRHDTVYWYQQGPGQDPQFLISFYEKMQSDKGSIPDRFSAQQFSDYHSELNMSSLELGDSALYFCASSMGTGGTQYFGPGTRLLVL.